This T cell receptor beta chain was identified during a study of graft-versus-host responses after intestinal transplantation. Sequenced by immunoSEQ multiplex PCR; TCRdb stores in-frame clones only, minus some. The table lists roughly 120,000 clones, about 92% of them singletons. This clone was found once. Its antigen is currently unknown. Trimming took 1 base from V and 12 from J; bases not matched to a gene: 5. Germline values: CDR1 SGHVS, CDR2 FNYEAQ. This CDR3 has 12 residues. Study-level results: Peak levels of circulating GvH clones tracked with early post-transplant HvG declines. Recipient marrow showed GvH clones, some seen first in ileum or blood.

The sequence was obtained from a human donor who was the organ donor for an intestinal transplant. The genes are TRBV7-6 and TRBJ1-1, with TRBD1 identical over 7 bases. Sequenced here: unstimulated CD8+ T cells sorted from spleen or lymph node cells, sampled before transplant. The CDR3 loop reads CASSLVSGQPFF. The CDR3 nucleotides are TGTGCCAGCAGCTTAGTGTCGGGACAGCCTTTCTTT.